Below, 6 T cell receptor beta chains from the same sample are listed, as sequenced in a study of blood T cell repertoires in COVID-19. Assay: immunoSEQ multiplex PCR; the TCRdb copy retains only in-frame clones and omits some. The table shows 150,000 to 180,000 clones, with roughly four fifths occurring only once. Sequenced sample: peripheral blood. The receptor set was obtained from an older woman with COVID-19, enrolled during active disease.

The chain employs TRBV5-1 and TRBJ2-1; 7 bases match TRBD1. V shed 3 bases, J shed 3 bases, and the junction held 6 bases outside the gene matches. Germline CDR1 is SGHRS and CDR2 is YFSETQ. This CDR3 has 15 residues. The CDR3 sequence is CASSSLDRLYNEQFF. The CDR3 DNA reads TGCGCCAGCAGCTCCTTGGACAGGCTCTACAATGAGCAGTTCTTC.

V is TRBV18 and J is TRBJ1-2, with 8 bases fitting TRBD1. CDR1 is KGHSH and CDR2 is LQKENI in the germline V gene. The CDR3 has 15 amino acids. V gave up 4 bases and J gave up 4 bases; unmatched junction bases: 8. The CDR3 DNA is TGTGCCAGCTCACTAGGACAGGGTCGCTCCTATGGCTACACCTTC. Protein sequence: CASSLGQGRSYGYTF. Using reference TRBV18 and TRBJ1-2 for the parts outside the CDR3, the full variable domain is NAGVMQNPRHLVRRRGQEARLRCSPMKGHSHVYWYRQLPEEGLKFMVYLQKENIIDESGMPKERFSAEFPKEGPSILRIQQVVRGDSAAYFCASSLGQGRSYGYTFGSGTRLTVV.

About this clone: One end of the junction is discordant with germline, which a read error may explain. The rearrangement uses TRBV19 and TRBJ1-1; maybe TRBD1 (5 bases). The CDR3 consists of 14 residues. Germline-derived CDR1 and CDR2 are LNHDA and SQIVND (reference sequence). The CDR3 is CASSLDRGGTEAFF. The CDR3, as DNA: TGTGCCAGTAGTCTAGACCGGGGGGGGACTGAAGCTTTCTTT.

The chain uses TRBV2 and TRBJ1-4; D is unclear. The germline V gene has CDR1 SNHLY and CDR2 FYNNEI. The CDR3 sequence is 14 residues long. Trimming took 8 bases from V and 3 from J, leaving 13 bases between them. As DNA, the CDR3 is TGTGCCAGCCTCCTTGAGAGGTCTAATGAAAAACTGTTTTTT. This encodes CASLLERSNEKLFF.

The CDR3 coding sequence is TGCGCCAGCAGCGAACAGGGGGCTGGCGGGACTGAAGCTTTCTTT. Translation gives CASSEQGAGGTEAFF. The rearrangement uses TRBV5-1 and TRBJ1-1; 9 nucleotides agree with TRBD1. The CDR3 consists of 15 residues. In germline, CDR1 is SGHRS, CDR2 YFSETQ. Germline trimming cut 4 bases from V and 5 bases from J; bases unmatched to any gene: 9.

This chain connects TRBV18 to TRBJ1-5; D uncertain. This CDR3 is built from 14 residues. The germline V and J ends were trimmed by 3 bases and 4 bases, with 10 bases remaining between them. In germline, CDR1 is KGHSH, CDR2 LQKENI. The DNA of the CDR3 is TGTGCCAGCTCACCCGAATTAGAAAATCAGCCCCAGCATTTT. It is translated as CASSPELENQPQHF.